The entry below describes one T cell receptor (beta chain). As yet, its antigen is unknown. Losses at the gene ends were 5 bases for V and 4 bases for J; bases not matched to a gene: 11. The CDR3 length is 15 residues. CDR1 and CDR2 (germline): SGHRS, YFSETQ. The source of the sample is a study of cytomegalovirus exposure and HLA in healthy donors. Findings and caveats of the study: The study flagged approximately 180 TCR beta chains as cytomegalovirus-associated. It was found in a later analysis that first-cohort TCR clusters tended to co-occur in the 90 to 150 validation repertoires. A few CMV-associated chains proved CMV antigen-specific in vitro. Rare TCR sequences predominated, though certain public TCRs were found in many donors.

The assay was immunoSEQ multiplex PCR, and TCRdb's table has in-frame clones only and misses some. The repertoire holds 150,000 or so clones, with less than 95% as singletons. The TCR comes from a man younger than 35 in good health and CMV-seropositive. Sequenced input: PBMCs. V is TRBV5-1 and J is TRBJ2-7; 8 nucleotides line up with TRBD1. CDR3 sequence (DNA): TGCGCCAGCAGACTGACCAGGGGGCAAGGATACGAGCAGTACTTC. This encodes CASRLTRGQGYEQYF.